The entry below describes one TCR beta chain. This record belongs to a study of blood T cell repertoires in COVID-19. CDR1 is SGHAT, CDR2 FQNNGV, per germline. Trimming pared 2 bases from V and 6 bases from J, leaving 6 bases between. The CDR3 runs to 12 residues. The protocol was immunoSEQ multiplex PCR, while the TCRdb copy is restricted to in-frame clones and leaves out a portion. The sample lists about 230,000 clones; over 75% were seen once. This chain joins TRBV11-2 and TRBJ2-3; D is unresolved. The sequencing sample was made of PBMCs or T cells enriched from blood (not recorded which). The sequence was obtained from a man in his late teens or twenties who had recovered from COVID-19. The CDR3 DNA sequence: TGTGCCAGCAGCTTAAACGGGGATACGCAGTATTTT. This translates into CASSLNGDTQYF.